This T cell receptor beta chain derives from a study of T cell clones after liver transplantation. This CDR3 spans 14 amino acids. CDR1 and CDR2 from the germline V gene are SQVTM and ANQGSEA. V gave up 7 bases and J gave up 7 bases, with 20 bases separating them. Data came from immunoSEQ multiplex PCR; TCRdb stores just in-frame clones and leaves some out. The sample lists some 20,000 clones, approximately 80% occurring once. The input for sequencing was CD8+ T cells from blood, taken less than 70 months after liver transplant. The genes are TRBV29-1 and TRBJ2-1; possibly TRBD2 for D (7 bases). This clonotype originated in a human patient who received a liver transplant. Among the T cells, some may be from the graft donor. The CDR3 sequence: CSAPVGGPLNEQFF. The DNA for the CDR3 is TGCAGCGCTCCTGTCGGGGGGCCCTTAAATGAGCAGTTCTTC.